This is a list of T cell receptor beta chains from one sample in a study of blood T cell repertoires in COVID-19. Profiled with immunoSEQ multiplex PCR; TCRdb holds only in-frame clones, not every one. The sample records approximately 500,000 clones, around 85% being singletons. The sequenced sample consisted of peripheral blood. These receptors came from a human donor in a cohort sampled during active COVID-19. The CDR3 runs from the conserved cysteine through the conserved F or W. Each record gives: V gene, clone size, D gene, J gene, CDR3 protein, CDR3 DNA. D genes are given only for firm matches. Not every row has a clone size; where given, it reads once, few, many or a size class.

TRBV6-5	.	TRBD2	TRBJ2-7	CASRWDYSGREQYF	TGTGCCAGCAGGTGGGACTACTCGGGGAGGGAGCAGTACTTC
TRBV7-9	.	TRBD1	TRBJ1-2	CASSSWTGGTNYGYTF	TGTGCCAGCAGCTCTTGGACAGGGGGGACCAACTATGGCTACACCTTC
TRBV7-3	.	TRBD1	TRBJ2-7	CASSTTGSAEQYF	TGTGCCAGCAGCACGACAGGGTCAGCCGAGCAGTACTTC
TRBV11-3	.	TRBD1	TRBJ2-3	CASSLGTGRTDTQYF	TGTGCCAGCAGCTTAGGGACAGGACGCACAGATACGCAGTATTTT
TRBV30	few	.	TRBJ2-5	CAWNLDEETQYF	TGTGCCTGGAATCTAGACGAAGAGACCCAGTACTTC
TRBV6-1	.	.	TRBJ1-1	CASSERPWSGRGTEAFF	TGTGCCAGCAGTGAAAGGCCGTGGTCGGGCAGGGGAACTGAAGCTTTCTTT
TRBV7-2	.	TRBD1	TRBJ2-3	CASSSDRGADTQYF	TGTGCCAGCAGCTCGGACAGGGGGGCAGATACGCAGTATTTT
TRBV27	.	.	TRBJ2-1	CASSHSGSEQFF	TGTGCCAGCAGCCACAGTGGGAGTGAGCAGTTCTTC
TRBV5-1	.	.	TRBJ2-3	CASSLDLYTDTQYF	TGCGCCAGCAGCTTGGATCTTTACACAGATACGCAGTATTTT
TRBV24-1	.	.	TRBJ2-3	CATKGAERSGTDTQYF	TGTGCCACCAAAGGAGCGGAAAGGTCGGGAACAGATACGCAGTATTTT
TRBV19	once	.	TRBJ2-7	CASILGEGEQYF	TGTGCCAGTATCCTAGGGGAAGGCGAGCAGTACTTC
TRBV11-3	.	TRBD1	TRBJ2-3	CASSLGTGADTQYF	TGTGCCAGCAGCTTAGGGACAGGGGCAGATACGCAGTATTTT
TRBV10-3	.	.	TRBJ1-5	CAIREGGQPQHF	TGTGCCATCAGGGAAGGGGGTCAGCCCCAGCATTTT
TRBV7-2	.	TRBD1	TRBJ1-5	CASSSMGQGNQPQHF	TGTGCCAGCAGCTCCATGGGACAGGGTAATCAGCCCCAGCATTTT
TRBV29-1	.	.	TRBJ1-1	CSVSTGGTEAFF	TGCAGCGTTTCGACAGGAGGAACTGAAGCTTTCTTT
TRBV11-2	.	.	TRBJ2-6	CASSLDRAGSGANVLTF	TGTGCCAGCAGCTTAGATCGTGCGGGCTCTGGGGCCAACGTCCTGACTTTC
TRBV4-3	.	TRBD1	TRBJ2-3	CASSQVDRGFTDTQYF	TGCGCCAGCAGCCAAGTCGACAGGGGATTCACAGATACGCAGTATTTT
TRBV5-6	.	.	TRBJ2-7	CASSLVYTGGYEQYF	TGTGCCAGCAGCTTGGTGTATACGGGCGGGTACGAGCAGTACTTC
TRBV12-5	.	.	TRBJ2-4	CASERETNIQYF	TGTGCTAGTGAGAGGGAGACGAACATTCAGTACTTC
TRBV6-5	.	.	TRBJ1-1	CASSSEGDNTEAFF	TGTGCCAGCAGCTCTGAGGGAGACAACACTGAAGCTTTCTTT
TRBV11-2	.	TRBD1	TRBJ1-1	CASRFNRGNTEAFF	TGTGCCAGCAGGTTTAACAGGGGTAACACTGAAGCTTTCTTT
TRBV25-1	.	TRBD1	TRBJ2-6	CASSDPTGAESGANVLTF	TGTGCCAGCAGTGATCCGACAGGGGCAGAGTCTGGGGCCAACGTCCTGACTTTC
TRBV28	.	.	TRBJ2-2	CASYYTGELFF	TGTGCCAGCTATTACACCGGGGAGCTGTTTTTT
TRBV15	.	TRBD1	TRBJ2-4	CATSSWDSPIQYF	TGTGCCACCAGCAGCTGGGACAGTCCCATTCAGTACTTC
TRBV19	.	TRBD2	TRBJ2-1	CASRVGTSGSRHEQFF	TGTGCCAGTAGAGTAGGGACTAGCGGGAGTCGGCATGAGCAGTTCTTC
TRBV7-9	few	TRBD1	TRBJ2-7	CAIGDRANSYEQYF	TGTGCAATCGGTGACAGGGCTAATTCCTACGAGCAGTACTTC
TRBV4-2	.	.	TRBJ1-3	CASSQDEGLGNTIYF	TGTGCCAGCAGCCAAGATGAGGGACTCGGAAACACCATATATTTT
TRBV28	.	.	TRBJ1-3	CASSFLSVRGSGNTIYF	TGTGCCAGCAGTTTTCTGTCAGTCCGGGGCTCTGGAAACACCATATATTTT
TRBV18	.	.	TRBJ2-7	CASSLGIGAVYEQYF	TGTGCCAGCTCACTAGGTATAGGGGCAGTATACGAGCAGTACTTC
TRBV10-3	.	TRBD2	TRBJ2-7	CAISESSGRYEQYF	TGTGCCATCAGTGAGTCTAGCGGGAGATACGAGCAGTACTTC
TRBV12-3/TRBV12-4	once	TRBD1	TRBJ1-1	CASTRTGGSRAFF	TGTGCCAGCACCCGGACAGGGGGCTCCCGGGCTTTCTTT
TRBV27	.	TRBD2	TRBJ2-1	CASSPAGGPYNEQFF	TGTGCCAGCAGCCCAGCGGGAGGACCATACAATGAGCAGTTCTTC
TRBV3-1/TRBV3-2	.	.	TRBJ1-1	CASSQNRAGNTEAFF	TGTGCCAGCAGCCAGAACAGGGCGGGGAACACTGAAGCTTTCTTT
TRBV5-6	once	.	TRBJ1-5	CASSSAAGPQHF	TGTGCCAGCAGCTCCGCGGCGGGGCCCCAGCATTTT
TRBV7-8	.	TRBD1	TRBJ1-1	CASSQDRVGADTEAFF	TGTGCCAGCAGCCAGGACAGGGTGGGAGCTGACACTGAAGCTTTCTTT
TRBV11-3	.	.	TRBJ2-3	CASSPHPSSDTQYF	TGTGCCAGCAGCCCTCATCCCTCAAGCGATACGCAGTATTTT
TRBV11-2	.	.	TRBJ2-7	CASSLLTEQYF	TGTGCCAGCAGCTTACTAACCGAGCAGTACTTC
TRBV25-1	.	TRBD1	TRBJ1-1	CASSRQGNTEAFF	TGTGCCAGCAGTCGACAGGGGAACACTGAAGCTTTCTTT
TRBV9	.	TRBD2	TRBJ2-2	CASSPRTSGSSTGELFF	TGTGCCAGCAGCCCCAGGACTAGCGGGAGTAGCACCGGGGAGCTGTTTTTT
TRBV27	.	TRBD1	TRBJ1-1	CASRFMSGGNTEAFF	TGTGCCAGCAGGTTTATGTCAGGGGGTAACACTGAAGCTTTCTTT
TRBV14	.	TRBD1	TRBJ1-1	CASRPPGGGNTEAFF	TGTGCCAGCAGGCCCCCAGGAGGGGGCAACACTGAAGCTTTCTTT
TRBV11-3	.	TRBD2	TRBJ2-3	CASRMGLAGSTDTQYF	TGTGCCAGCAGGATGGGACTAGCGGGGAGCACAGATACGCAGTATTTT
TRBV21-1	.	.	TRBJ2-7	CASSTAPTSGRAYEQYF	TGTGCCAGCAGCACGGCTCCGACTAGCGGGAGGGCCTACGAGCAGTACTTC
TRBV5-4	.	TRBD1	TRBJ1-2	CAGGTGLIRDGYTF	TGTGCCGGAGGGACAGGGCTTATCAGGGATGGCTACACCTTC
TRBV19	.	TRBD1	TRBJ1-5	CASTTLDREQPQHF	TGTGCCAGTACGACCCTGGACAGGGAACAGCCCCAGCATTTT
TRBV6-5	.	TRBD1	TRBJ1-1	CASSYGTGPRNTEAFF	TGTGCCAGCAGTTACGGGACAGGCCCCCGGAACACTGAAGCTTTCTTT
TRBV28	few	.	TRBJ2-2	CASSLHSQGQDTGELFF	TGTGCCAGCAGTCTCCATTCTCAGGGTCAGGACACCGGGGAGCTGTTTTTT
TRBV7-2	.	.	TRBJ1-2	CASSLGGGYGYTF	TGTGCCAGCAGCTTAGGGGGGGGCTATGGCTACACCTTC
TRBV6-5	.	TRBD1	TRBJ1-1	CASSTGQAFYTEAFF	TGTGCCAGCAGTACCGGACAGGCGTTCTACACTGAAGCTTTCTTT
TRBV3-1/TRBV3-2	.	.	TRBJ1-2	CASSQVPTSYGYTF	TGTGCCAGCAGCCAGGTACCGACTTCCTATGGCTACACCTTC
TRBV28	.	TRBD2	TRBJ2-3	CASSLSSPRREGRGTQYF	TGTGCCAGCAGTTTAAGTTCCCCCAGGCGGGAGGGGCGGGGTACGCAGTATTTT
TRBV11-2	.	.	TRBJ1-1	CASSLSRVTEAFF	TGTGCCAGCAGCCTAAGCCGAGTCACTGAAGCTTTCTTT
TRBV6-5	many	TRBD1	TRBJ2-5	CASKVRTGGRETQYF	TGTGCCAGCAAAGTTAGGACAGGGGGCCGGGAGACCCAGTACTTC